Below, 11 T cell receptor beta chains from the same sample are listed, as sequenced in a study of radiotherapy plus CTLA-4 blockade in lung cancer. The method was immunoSEQ multiplex PCR; TCRdb's version includes in-frame clones alone and lacks a portion of them. In the table there are some 100,000 clones, about 83% of which are singletons. Source: peripheral blood, taken from a patient treated with radiotherapy plus ipilimumab. The receptors shown here come from a human donor with non-small cell lung cancer that progressed on radiotherapy plus ipilimumab.

This sequence joins TRBV5-1 and TRBJ2-5; the D gene is possibly TRBD1 (6 bases). From germline, CDR1 is SGHRS and CDR2 YFSETQ. This CDR3 contains 14 residues. V was cut by 2 bases and J by 5 bases, with 13 bases left in between. DNA of the CDR3: TGCGCCAGCAGCTTTACACAGGGTCGGGAGACCCAGTACTTC. Its protein product is CASSFTQGRETQYF.

The chain links TRBV10-3 to TRBJ1-1; perhaps TRBD1 as D (5 bases). CDR3 length: 13 residues. V gave up 3 bases and J gave up 10 bases, with 15 bases separating them. Germline V CDR1 and CDR2: ENHRY, SYGVKD. In DNA form, the CDR3 reads TGTGCCATCAGTGACCGCGGGGCAGTGGGAGCTTTCTTT. Amino acid sequence: CAISDRGAVGAFF.

This chain joins TRBV7-2 and TRBJ2-3; D not certain. The V and J ends lost 1 base and 2 bases respectively, with 16 bases between them. This CDR3 is 17 amino acids long. From germline, CDR1 is SGHTA and CDR2 FQGNSA. The CDR3 reads CASSLGSPVLHTDTQYF. The CDR3, as DNA: TGTGCCAGCAGCTTAGGGTCGCCAGTTCTACACACAGATACGCAGTATTTT.

V is TRBV6-5 and J is TRBJ2-7; TRBD1 matches 7 bases. The CDR3 covers 15 residues. Looked up from germline, CDR1 is MNHEY and CDR2 is SVGAGI. The V and J ends lost 4 bases and 2 bases, in that order; junction bases with no gene match: 8. CDR3 loop: CASSSTPRGPYEQYF. The CDR3 bases are TGTGCCAGCAGTTCCACCCCAAGGGGGCCCTACGAGCAGTACTTC.

The chain is built from TRBV10-3 and TRBJ2-1; the match to TRBD2 covers 11 bases. With V trimmed by 2 bases and J by 5 bases, 11 bases remained unmatched. Germline CDR1 reads ENHRY; CDR2 reads SYGVKD. This CDR3 contains 18 residues. The CDR3 nucleotides are TGTGCCATCAGTGAGCCGAATAGCGGGAGGGCCTCGCACAATGAGCAGTTCTTC. Translated, it gives CAISEPNSGRASHNEQFF.

The chain combines TRBV29-1 with TRBJ2-3, with D unresolved. Trimming stripped 0 bases from V and 1 base from J, with 14 bases between. The germline V gene has CDR1 SQVTM and CDR2 ANQGSEA. The CDR3 has 16 residues. DNA for the CDR3: TGCAGCGTTGAAGATCCCGTGTTCAGCGGCACAGATACGCAGTATTTT. Its protein product is CSVEDPVFSGTDTQYF.

This rearrangement joins TRBV4-3 to TRBJ1-2; D is possibly TRBD1 (5 bases). Germline V gene lookup returns CDR1 LGHNA and CDR2 YSLEER. Deletions cut 0 bases from V and 4 bases from J, with 12 bases between. This CDR3 spans 15 amino acids. The CDR3 is CASSQEEGRSYGYTF. CDR3 sequence (DNA): TGCGCCAGCAGCCAAGAGGAGGGGCGAAGCTATGGCTACACCTTC.

Written as DNA, the CDR3 is TGTGCCAGCAGCCAAGAAGAACAGGTTCTCCTCTACGAGCAGTACTTC. It yields the protein CASSQEEQVLLYEQYF. J is TRBJ2-7 and V is TRBV4-2; D might be TRBD1 (5 bases). The germline V gene has CDR1 LGHNA and CDR2 YNFKEQ. V gave up 0 bases and J gave up 3 bases, with 15 bases separating them. The CDR3 has 16 residues.

The V call is TRBV5-1, the J call TRBJ2-3; D remains unclear. The length of the CDR3 is 14 residues. Trimming took 0 bases from V and 1 from J, leaving 6 bases between them. Germline CDR1 reads SGHRS; CDR2 reads YFSETQ. CDR3 nucleotide sequence: TGCGCCAGCAGCTTGGAGTGGGGCACAGATACGCAGTATTTT. Translation: CASSLEWGTDTQYF.

The chain has TRBV19 and TRBJ2-1; 12 nucleotides agree with TRBD2. The CDR3 runs 19 residues. The germline CDR1 and CDR2 sequences are LNHDA and SQIVND (reference sequence). The V and J ends lost 5 bases and 3 bases, in that order; junction bases with no gene match: 14. CDR3 nucleotide sequence: TGTGCCAGTAGTGCCCAGACTAGCGGGAGTTTGTCCCGCTACAATGAGCAGTTCTTC. The encoded protein is CASSAQTSGSLSRYNEQFF. Filled out from reference TRBV19 and TRBJ2-1, the complete variable domain reads DGGITQSPKYLFRKEGQNVTLSCEQNLNHDAMYWYRQDPGQGLRLIYYSQIVNDFQKGDIAEGYSVSREKKESFPLTVTSAQKNPTAFYLCASSAQTSGSLSRYNEQFFGPGTRLTVL.

The chain employs TRBV18 and TRBJ2-3, with D perhaps matching TRBD1 (6 bases). The V gene lost 3 bases and the J gene lost 4 bases, with 11 bases spanning the gap. This CDR3 region has 14 residues. CDR1 is KGHSH, CDR2 LQKENI, per germline. The CDR3 reads CASSPQGFADTQYF. In DNA, the CDR3 is TGTGCCAGCTCACCCCAGGGGTTCGCAGATACGCAGTATTTT.